Reported below is one T cell receptor (beta chain). The antigen remains unidentified. An expansion of CD8+CD57+ cells by flow cytometry had been shown in patients chosen for sequencing. The CDR3 runs to 14 residues. The germline CDR1 and CDR2 sequences are SGHRS and YFSETQ. V lost 4 bases, J lost 3 bases, and 6 bases stayed unmatched. This sample stems from a study of CD8+CD57+ T cells in acquired aplastic anemia. About the study: Sorted CD4+ and CD8+ cells gave an average of about 3 ug of DNA.

Profiling of TCR beta VDJ combinations and CDR3 sequences used genomic DNA as template. MiXCR was run by TCRdb on the reads, yielding one entry per CDR3 protein. Of roughly 200,000 distinct CDR3 sequences in the sample, more than 60% were seen once. Study results and caveats: A significant difference in CD8+ Simpson's diversity between patients and controls was not found. Between patients and controls, about 30 CD8+ CDR3 sequences were found in common.

The clonotype originates from a human donor with aplastic anemia. The rearrangement links TRBV5-1 to TRBJ2-7, with TRBD1 identical over 8 bases. Material for sequencing was sorted CD4+, CD8+, or CD8+CD57+ T cells (not recorded which) from PBMCs. The CDR3 loop reads CASSERQGNYEQYF. CDR3 nucleotides: TGCGCCAGCAGCGAGAGACAGGGGAACTACGAGCAGTACTTC.